The clone carrying this TCR beta chain appeared a single time. The antigen is undetermined. No patient had autoimmune disease or received systemic immunosuppression. Profiling relied on immunoSEQ multiplex PCR, and the TCRdb table lists in-frame clones only, not all of them. The sample records more than 45,000 clones, 85% to 95% being singletons. This sample stems from a study of OX40 agonist ivuxolimab in advanced cancers. Study-wide points: Expanded clones were, on average, more numerous in CD8+ T cells than in CD4+. Certain nonresponding patients likewise had low normalized T-cell clonal expansion. Relatively little clonal expansion, among the lowest observed, appeared in partial responders at 0.1-3.0 mg/kg.

The V gene's germline CDR1 is MGHDK and CDR2 SYGVNS. Trimming removed 2 bases from V and 2 bases from J, with 12 bases in between. The CDR3 sequence is 15 residues long. Sequenced material: CD4+ or CD8+ T cells sorted from blood, taken in a trial of the OX40 agonist ivuxolimab. This receptor was identified in an adult with an advanced solid tumor such as melanoma, head and neck, liver or kidney cancer. J is TRBJ2-5 and V is TRBV25-1; weak D call: TRBD2 (6 bases). CDR3 in amino acids: CASSEVGGRQETQYF. As DNA, the CDR3 is TGTGCCAGCAGTGAAGTCGGGGGAAGACAAGAGACCCAGTACTTC.